This TCR beta chain was identified in a study of OX40 agonist ivuxolimab in advanced cancers. Whole-study results and caveats: There were also nonresponders showing low normalized T-cell clonal expansion.

The CDR3 is 12 amino acids. Trimming cost V 2 bases and J 6 bases, with 8 bases left between them. Germline CDR1 is SEHNR and CDR2 is FQNEAQ (reference sequence). Repertoires were generated with immunoSEQ multiplex PCR, while TCRdb's copy carries only in-frame clones and drops some. The top ten clones hold around 20% of a sample with about 13,000 clones, around 82% of them seen once. This clone showed up just a few times. Its target is not known. The V and J genes are TRBV7-9 and TRBJ2-7; the D gene is possibly TRBD2 (5 bases). The material was CD4+ or CD8+ T cells sorted from blood, obtained in a trial of the OX40 agonist ivuxolimab. This receptor was taken from an adult with an advanced solid tumor such as melanoma, head and neck, liver or kidney cancer. The CDR3 DNA sequence: TGTGCCAGCAGCTTATCGGGGTCCGAGCAGTACTTC. Its translation is CASSLSGSEQYF.